This TCR beta chain is drawn from a study of Graves' ophthalmopathy and Graves' hyperthyroidism. The CDR3 has 15 amino acids. The junction had 5 bases not matched to a gene; V was cut back by 3 bases and J by 5 bases. CDR1 and CDR2 (germline): KGHSH, LQKENI. The study amplified TCR beta CDR3 regions using RNA transcripts. RT-PCR with HTBI primers came first, then second-round multiplex PCR. TCRdb passed the multiplex PCR reads through MiXCR, listing each CDR3 protein once. The sample lists a few hundred thousand distinct CDR3 sequences, roughly 21% occurring once. Input material: peripheral blood. The genes are TRBV18 and TRBJ1-5; 9 bases line up with TRBD1. The receptor comes from a woman in her 50s with Graves' ophthalmopathy. The CDR3 nucleotides read TGTGCCAGCTCACCCACAGGGGGCGGAGATCAGCCCCAGCATTTT. Translation gives CASSPTGGGDQPQHF. Using reference TRBV18 and TRBJ1-5 for the parts outside the CDR3, the full variable domain is NAGVMQNPRHLVRRRGQEARLRCSPMKGHSHVYWYRQLPEEGLKFMVYLQKENIIDESGMPKERFSAEFPKEGPSILRIQQVVRGDSAAYFCASSPTGGGDQPQHFGDGTRLSIL.